The 24 T cell receptor beta chains below were found in one sample sequenced in a study of CD8 T cells in Susac syndrome (dated by TCRdb to between 2018 and 2021). Libraries were made using the immunoSEQ multiplex PCR assay. RNA was extracted using the RNeasy kit, and roughly 0.5 to 1 ug of the RNA was reverse transcribed with random hexamers. The raw public reads went through TCRdb reprocessing: fastp at Q25, MiXCR clone calling, in-frame beta chains kept. Each entry merges the rows of one CDR3 protein and shows their most common DNA and genes. This sample is represented by 350,000 to 550,000 distinct CDR3 sequences; 85% of them were singletons. 0.09% to 0.15% of the sample is taken by the ten largest. The sample consisted of CD8+ T cells from PBMCs. All receptors derive from a human donor with multiple sclerosis.

The V and J genes are TRBV19 and TRBJ2-1; D not resolved. The CDR3 has 15 residues. The germline V gene has CDR1 LNHDA and CDR2 SQIVND (reference sequence). Trimming removed 0 bases from V and 0 bases from J, with 6 bases in between. CDR3 sequence reads: CASSIDQGSYNEQFF. The CDR3 region has the DNA TGTGCCAGTAGTATAGATCAAGGCTCCTACAATGAGCAGTTCTTC.

The rearrangement joins TRBV7-2 to TRBJ2-7; D remains ambiguous. V lost 5 bases to trimming and J lost 0 bases, with 8 bases between them. CDR3 length: 13 residues. Germline lookup yields CDR1 SGHTA and CDR2 FQGNSA. The CDR3 spells CASSTENSYEQYF. In DNA form, the CDR3 reads TGTGCCAGCAGCACTGAAAACTCCTACGAGCAGTACTTC.

The chain employs TRBV15 and TRBJ1-1, with 9 bases fitting TRBD1. The CDR3 extends over 14 amino acids. J gave up 1 base and V 5 bases, and 2 bases lay outside the gene matches. Germline CDR1 reads LNHNV; CDR2 reads YYDKDF (reference sequence). The CDR3 DNA reads as TGTGCCACCAGCCCGGGACAGGGGAACACTGAAGCTTTCTTT. This encodes CATSPGQGNTEAFF.

CDR3 nucleotide sequence: TGTGCCAGCAGCGGTCGGGAGGGAGTTTTTTACAATGAGCAGTTCTTC. It encodes CASSGREGVFYNEQFF. The J gene is TRBJ2-1, the V gene TRBV11-2; 8 bases are a match to TRBD2. The CDR3 totals 16 residues. V was pared by 5 bases and J by 4 bases, with 10 bases of the junction left unmatched. CDR1 and CDR2 from the germline V gene are SGHAT and FQNNGV.

The chain joins TRBV5-6 to TRBJ2-1, with a weak D call TRBD1 (5 bases). The CDR3 contains 14 residues. Germline CDR1 reads SGHDT; CDR2 reads YYEEEE. Trimming removed 2 bases from V and 4 bases from J, with 10 bases in between. The CDR3 region is CASSFGRQYNEQFF. The CDR3 DNA reads TGTGCCAGCAGCTTCGGCAGACAGTACAATGAGCAGTTCTTC.

This chain links TRBV27 with TRBJ2-5, with 7 positions matching TRBD1. J lost 1 base, V lost 4 bases, and 15 bases had no gene match. The CDR3 totals 18 residues. Looked up from germline, CDR1 is MNHEY and CDR2 is SMNVEV (reference sequence). The CDR3 region has the DNA TGTGCCAGCAGTTCATCCGTCGCCGGGACAGTACCCCAAGAGACCCAGTACTTC. Encoded protein: CASSSSVAGTVPQETQYF.

This sequence joins TRBV3-1 and TRBJ1-1; 10 bases are shared with TRBD1. The CDR3 consists of 16 residues. The germline V gene encodes CDR1 LGHDT and CDR2 YNNKEL (reference sequence). Germline trimming cut 4 bases from V and 4 bases from J; bases unmatched to any gene: 9. The CDR3 protein is CASSLGQGEMGTEAFF. CDR3 in DNA: TGTGCCAGCAGCCTCGGACAGGGGGAAATGGGCACTGAAGCTTTCTTT. The full variable domain, rest sourced from reference TRBV3-1 and TRBJ1-1, is DTAVSQTPKYLVTQMGNDKSIKCEQNLGHDTMYWYKQDSKKFLKIMFSYNNKELIINETVPNRFSPKSPDKAHLNLHINSLELGDSAVYFCASSLGQGEMGTEAFFGQGTRLTVV.

The rearrangement uses TRBV6-6 and TRBJ1-4; D remains ambiguous. The germline CDR1 and CDR2 sequences are MNHNY and SVGAGI (reference sequence). The V gene lost 8 bases and the J gene lost 3 bases, with 13 bases spanning the gap. The CDR3 extends over 14 amino acids. CDR3 in DNA: TGTGCCAGCCAAAACCCCGGGGCTAATGAAAAACTGTTTTTT. Its protein product is CASQNPGANEKLFF.

This chain uses TRBV7-9 with TRBJ2-5; a weak D match, TRBD1 (5 bases). The CDR3 is 16 amino acids. V dropped 7 bases and J dropped 4 bases, with 22 bases sitting between them. Germline V gene lookup returns CDR1 SEHNR and CDR2 FQNEAQ (reference sequence). The CDR3 region has the DNA TGTGCCAGCACCACTCTGCCAGGACAACAAGGAGAGACCCAGTACTTC. It codes for CASTTLPGQQGETQYF.

The J gene is TRBJ2-1, the V gene TRBV12-5; the D call may be TRBD1 or TRBD2 (6 bases each). In germline, CDR1 is LGHNT, CDR2 FRNRAP. Between the trimmed V and J ends, which lost 1 base and 7 bases, there was a span of 11 bases. The CDR3 is 14 amino acids. CDR3: CASGLGLGGNEQFF. In DNA form, the CDR3 reads TGTGCTAGTGGTTTGGGACTAGGGGGTAATGAGCAGTTCTTC.

The rearrangement links TRBV4-1 to TRBJ2-1; D is undetermined. The V end was cut by 2 bases, the J end by 8 bases, with 19 bases between. The V gene's germline CDR1 is MGHRA and CDR2 YSYEKL. The CDR3 extends over 16 amino acids. The CDR3 loop is CASSQHLNRPLDEQFF. The CDR3 region has the DNA TGCGCCAGCAGCCAACATCTGAACCGGCCGCTGGATGAGCAGTTCTTC.

The sample holds one count of this clonotype. The chain is built from TRBV10-3 and TRBJ1-3; D may be TRBD1 (5 bases). The V and J ends lost 2 bases and 0 bases respectively, with 11 bases between them. Germline CDR1 is ENHRY and CDR2 is SYGVKD. This CDR3 is built from 16 residues. The CDR3 DNA reads as TGTGCCATCAGTGAGAGGGGCGACGACTCTGGAAACACCATATATTTT. This encodes CAISERGDDSGNTIYF.

This clonotype was seen just once. The chain combines TRBV11-2 with TRBJ2-2; TRBD2 might be the D (5 bases). Germline assignment: CDR1 SGHAT and CDR2 FQNNGV. V lost 5 bases, J lost 4 bases, and 14 bases lay in between. There are 15 residues in the CDR3. The CDR3 here is CASSQGSRGTGELFF. The CDR3 coding sequence is TGTGCCAGCAGCCAAGGGTCTCGGGGCACCGGGGAGCTGTTTTTT.

The chain employs TRBV12-3 or TRBV12-4 and TRBJ2-7, with 10 bases aligning to TRBD2. The CDR3 runs to 15 residues. Trimming cost V 5 bases and J 1 base; bases outside gene matches: 5. The CDR3 is CASSPGTSDSYEQYF. The DNA for the CDR3 is TGTGCCAGCAGTCCCGGGACTAGCGATTCCTACGAGCAGTACTTC.

The chain combines TRBV6-2 or TRBV6-3 with TRBJ2-1; D is unclear. V was clipped by 5 bases and J by 5 bases, with 10 bases between them. The germline V gene encodes CDR1 MNHEY and CDR2 SVGEGT. The CDR3 totals 13 residues. The CDR3 coding sequence is TGTGCCAGCAGTATCGACCACAACAATGAGCAGTTCTTC. It specifies CASSIDHNNEQFF.

This clonotype was detected once. V gene TRBV27 combines with J gene TRBJ2-7; 10 bases are shared with TRBD2. V lost 2 bases, J lost 4 bases, and 14 bases stayed unmatched. Germline V gene data show CDR1 as MNHEY and CDR2 as SMNVEV (reference sequence). The CDR3 spans 18 residues. As DNA, the CDR3 is TGTGCCAGCAGTTTACCACGGCTAGCGGGAGTCGGGCTTTACGAGCAGTACTTC. Translation: CASSLPRLAGVGLYEQYF.

V usage is TRBV4-1 and J usage is TRBJ2-5, with no clear D. The CDR3 has 14 residues. In germline, CDR1 is MGHRA, CDR2 YSYEKL. Trimming took off 4 bases at V and 5 bases at J, with 14 bases between the two ends. CDR3 in amino acids: CASSPSTPWETQYF. CDR3 bases: TGCGCCAGCAGCCCGTCAACTCCGTGGGAGACCCAGTACTTC.

CDR3 residues: CASSLFGIGSKQETQYF. CDR3 DNA: TGTGCCAGCAGCTTATTTGGAATTGGGAGCAAGCAAGAGACCCAGTACTTC. V is TRBV7-9 and J is TRBJ2-5, with D possibly matching TRBD2 (5 bases). From germline, CDR1 is SEHNR and CDR2 FQNEAQ (reference sequence). The CDR3 is made up of 17 amino acids. The V end lost 2 bases, the J end lost 2 bases, and 18 bases lay between the germline ends.

The gene calls are TRBV27 and TRBJ2-3; D unresolved. The CDR3 totals 14 residues. V lost 5 bases and J 4 bases, leaving 13 bases between the germline ends. The germline CDR1 and CDR2 sequences are MNHEY and SMNVEV (reference sequence). The CDR3 spells CASSPVPYADTQYF. DNA of the CDR3: TGTGCCAGCAGTCCCGTACCATATGCAGATACGCAGTATTTT.

This clonotype was picked up one time. The chain carries TRBV4-1 and TRBJ1-1; D is unclear. The CDR3 runs 14 residues. Trimming shortened V by 0 bases and J by 4 bases, and 9 bases separated the two germline ends. In germline, CDR1 is MGHRA, CDR2 YSYEKL. The CDR3 DNA is TGCGCCAGCAGCCAAGAAGGCCTAGGCACTGAAGCTTTCTTT. Amino acid sequence: CASSQEGLGTEAFF.

The chain uses TRBV4-1 and TRBJ2-1, with TRBD2 matching over 7 bases. V shed 1 base, J shed 9 bases, and the junction held 9 bases outside the gene matches. The CDR3 is made up of 15 amino acids. Germline CDR1 MGHRA, CDR2 YSYEKL. For the CDR3, the DNA is TGCGCCAGCAGCCAAGCGAGCCTGGGGGAGGGTGAGCAGTTCTTC. Its translation: CASSQASLGEGEQFF.

The rearrangement uses TRBV6-5 and TRBJ1-4, with 8 bases matching TRBD1. Germline trimming cut 0 bases from V and 5 bases from J; bases unmatched to any gene: 5. Germline CDR1 reads MNHEY; CDR2 reads SVGAGI. This CDR3 region has 16 residues. The CDR3 region is CASSYSGGQGNEKLFF. The CDR3 nucleotides read TGTGCCAGCAGTTACTCGGGAGGACAGGGAAATGAAAAACTGTTTTTT.

V usage is TRBV7-9 and J usage is TRBJ2-7; the D call may be TRBD1 or TRBD2 (5 bases each). V was clipped by 5 bases and J by 0 bases, with 11 bases between them. This CDR3 is 14 amino acids long. The germline V gene encodes CDR1 SEHNR and CDR2 FQNEAQ (reference sequence). The CDR3: CASSPQGDSYEQYF. CDR3 DNA sequence: TGTGCCAGCAGCCCCCAGGGAGACTCCTACGAGCAGTACTTC.

The J gene is TRBJ2-6, the V gene TRBV12-3 or TRBV12-4; 8 bases match TRBD1. J lost 1 base, V lost 3 bases, and 5 bases had no gene match. This CDR3 has 17 amino acids. CDR3 DNA: TGTGCCAGCAGTTTTTGGCAGGGGGCTTCTGGGGCCAACGTCCTGACTTTC. Its protein is CASSFWQGASGANVLTF.